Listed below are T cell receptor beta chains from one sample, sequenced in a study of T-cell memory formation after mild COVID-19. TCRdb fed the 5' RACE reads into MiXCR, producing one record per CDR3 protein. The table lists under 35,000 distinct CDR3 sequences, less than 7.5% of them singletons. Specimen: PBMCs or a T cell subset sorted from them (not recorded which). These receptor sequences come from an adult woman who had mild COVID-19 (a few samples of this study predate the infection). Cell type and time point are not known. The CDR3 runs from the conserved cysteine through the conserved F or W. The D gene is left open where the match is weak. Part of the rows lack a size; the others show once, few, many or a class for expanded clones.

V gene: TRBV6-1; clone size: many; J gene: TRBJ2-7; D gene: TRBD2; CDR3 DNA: TGTGCCAGCGGCTCGTCTAGCGGGCGCTACGAGCAGTACTTC; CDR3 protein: CASGSSSGRYEQYF
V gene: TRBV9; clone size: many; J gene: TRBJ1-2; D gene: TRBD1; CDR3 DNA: TGTGCCAGCAGCGCGGGACAGGGAGTTTCTCACACCTTC; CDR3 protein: CASSAGQGVSHTF
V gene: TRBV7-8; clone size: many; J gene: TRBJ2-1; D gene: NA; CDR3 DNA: TGTGCCAGCAGCTTAGAGTATCCGTACAATGAGCAGTTCTTC; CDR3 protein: CASSLEYPYNEQFF
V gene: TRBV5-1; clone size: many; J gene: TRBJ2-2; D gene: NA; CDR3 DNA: TGCGCCAGCAGCTTGTCGGTGGTGGCCGGGGAGCTGTTTTTT; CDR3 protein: CASSLSVVAGELFF
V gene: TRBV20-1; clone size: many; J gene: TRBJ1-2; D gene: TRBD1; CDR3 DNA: TGCAGTGCTAGGACAGGGCCCGTGGAAAAGGATGGCTACACCTTC; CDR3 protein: CSARTGPVEKDGYTF
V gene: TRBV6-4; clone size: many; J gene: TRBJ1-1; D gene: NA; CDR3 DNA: TGTGCCAGCAGTGAACCAAGGAGATCTAGCACTGAAGCTTTCTTT; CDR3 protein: CASSEPRRSSTEAFF
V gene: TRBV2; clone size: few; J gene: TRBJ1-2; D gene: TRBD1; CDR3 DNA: TGTGCCAGCAGTGGGACAGGCGAGCGAGACTATGGCTACACCTTC; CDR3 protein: CASSGTGERDYGYTF
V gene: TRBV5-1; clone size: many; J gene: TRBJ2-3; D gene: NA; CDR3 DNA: TGCGCCAGCAGCTCCGGACAGCGCACAGATACGCAGTATTTT; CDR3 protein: CASSSGQRTDTQYF
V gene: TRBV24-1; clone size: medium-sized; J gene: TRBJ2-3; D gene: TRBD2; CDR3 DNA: TGTGCCACCAGTGATCCGCGGGGGTACGGAGATACGCAGTATTTT; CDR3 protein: CATSDPRGYGDTQYF
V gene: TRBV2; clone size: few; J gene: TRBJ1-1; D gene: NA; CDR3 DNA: TGTGCCAGCAGCCAGGGCGAGAACACTGAAGCTTTCTTT; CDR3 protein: CASSQGENTEAFF
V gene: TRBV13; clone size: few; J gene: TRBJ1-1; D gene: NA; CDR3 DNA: TGTGCCAGCAGCTTCAGGGGCGGGACTGAAGCTTTCTTT; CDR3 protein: CASSFRGGTEAFF
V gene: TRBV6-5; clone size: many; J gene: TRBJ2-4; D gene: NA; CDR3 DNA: TGTGCCAGCAGCCATATGGCTCGGGGGACCAAAAACATTCAGTACTTC; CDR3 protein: CASSHMARGTKNIQYF
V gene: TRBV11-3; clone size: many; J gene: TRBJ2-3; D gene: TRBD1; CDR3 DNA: TGTGCCAGCAGCTTAAGGACAGGGGAGGATACGCAGTATTTT; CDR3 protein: CASSLRTGEDTQYF
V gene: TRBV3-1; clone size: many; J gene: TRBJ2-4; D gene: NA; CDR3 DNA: TGTGCCAGCAGCCGCTATTCGGCCGCGGTAGCCAAAAACATTCAGTACTTC; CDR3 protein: CASSRYSAAVAKNIQYF
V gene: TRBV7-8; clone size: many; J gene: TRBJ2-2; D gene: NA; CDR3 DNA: TGTGCCAGCAGCTTAGGTTTGCGGGAAGTCACCGGGGAGCTGTTTTTT; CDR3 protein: CASSLGLREVTGELFF
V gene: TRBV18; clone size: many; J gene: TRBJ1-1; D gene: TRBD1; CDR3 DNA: TGTGCCAGCTCACACGGACAGGGTTTGAACACTGAAGCTTTCTTT; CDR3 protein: CASSHGQGLNTEAFF
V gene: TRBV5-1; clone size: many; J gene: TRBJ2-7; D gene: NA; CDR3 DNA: TGCGCCAGCTCTCCGGCGGGGACCGGCATAAACGAGCAGTACTTC; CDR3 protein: CASSPAGTGINEQYF
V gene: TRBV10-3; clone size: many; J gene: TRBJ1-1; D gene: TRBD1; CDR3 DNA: TGTGCCATCAGGCTAGACAGGGACACTGAAGCTTTCTTT; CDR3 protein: CAIRLDRDTEAFF
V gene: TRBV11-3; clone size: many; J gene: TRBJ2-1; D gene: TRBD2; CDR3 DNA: TGTGCCAGCAGCTTAGGGGTGACTAGCGGGAGGGTCTACAATGAGCAGTTCTTC; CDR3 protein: CASSLGVTSGRVYNEQFF
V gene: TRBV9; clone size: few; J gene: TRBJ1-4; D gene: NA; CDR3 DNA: TGTGCCAGCAGTGCCGGTTCGCGCAATAATGAAAAACTGTTTTTT; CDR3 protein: CASSAGSRNNEKLFF
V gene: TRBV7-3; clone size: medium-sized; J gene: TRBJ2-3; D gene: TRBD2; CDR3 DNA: TGTGCCAGCAGCTTAAGCGGGGGATTCGGGGGAGATACGCAGTATTTT; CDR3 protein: CASSLSGGFGGDTQYF
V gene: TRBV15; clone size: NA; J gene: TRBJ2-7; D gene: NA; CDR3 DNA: TGTGCCACCAGCAGGGACTCCCTGACCTCCTACGAGCAGTACTTC; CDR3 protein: CATSRDSLTSYEQYF
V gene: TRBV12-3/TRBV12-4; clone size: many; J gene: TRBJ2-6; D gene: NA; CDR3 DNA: TGTGCCAGCAGTCTTGCGCGGGTCTCTGGGGCCAACGTCCTGACTTTC; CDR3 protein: CASSLARVSGANVLTF
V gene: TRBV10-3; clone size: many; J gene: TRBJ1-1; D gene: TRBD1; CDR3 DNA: TGTGCCATCAGACGACAGGGGGCCTCAGAAGTTGATTTT; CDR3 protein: CAIRRQGASEVDF
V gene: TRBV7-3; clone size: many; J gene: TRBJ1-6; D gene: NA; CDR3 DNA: TGTGCCAGCAGCTTAAACGCCAGATTAAATTCACCCCTCCACTTT; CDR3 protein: CASSLNARLNSPLHF
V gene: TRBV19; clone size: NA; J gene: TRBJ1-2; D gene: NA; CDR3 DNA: TGTGCCAGTAGTATAGATCACGACACGATGGACGGCTACACCTTC; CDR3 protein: CASSIDHDTMDGYTF
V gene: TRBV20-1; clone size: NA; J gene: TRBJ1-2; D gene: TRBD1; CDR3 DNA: TGCAGTGCTGCCTTCCGGGACAGGGAAATACCAAACTATGGCTACACCTTC; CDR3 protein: CSAAFRDREIPNYGYTF
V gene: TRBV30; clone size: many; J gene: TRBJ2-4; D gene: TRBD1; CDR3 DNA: TGTGCCTGGAGTGACAGGGGGCGCGGTAATTCTGCCAAAAACATTCAGTACTTC; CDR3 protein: CAWSDRGRGNSAKNIQYF
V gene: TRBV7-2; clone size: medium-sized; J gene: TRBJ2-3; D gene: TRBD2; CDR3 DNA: TGTGCCAGCAGCCGATCTAGCGGAACCTACACAGATACGCAGTATTTT; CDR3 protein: CASSRSSGTYTDTQYF